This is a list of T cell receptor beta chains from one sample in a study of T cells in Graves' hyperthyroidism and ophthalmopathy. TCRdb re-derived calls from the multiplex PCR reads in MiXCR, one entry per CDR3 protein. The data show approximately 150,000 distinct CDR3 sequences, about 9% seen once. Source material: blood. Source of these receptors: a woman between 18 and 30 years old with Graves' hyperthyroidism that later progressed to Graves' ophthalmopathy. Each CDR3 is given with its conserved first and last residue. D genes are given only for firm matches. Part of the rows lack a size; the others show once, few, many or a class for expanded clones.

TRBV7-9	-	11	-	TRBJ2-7	CASSRTGEQYF	TGTGCCAGCAGCCGTACTGGCGAGCAGTACTTC
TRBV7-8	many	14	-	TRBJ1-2	CASSLGTEDYGYTF	TGTGCCAGCAGCTTAGGGACAGAGGACTATGGCTACACCTTC
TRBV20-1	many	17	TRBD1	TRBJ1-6	CSARDTQTGVWGSPLHF	TGCAGTGCTAGAGATACGCAGACAGGGGTTTGGGGTTCACCCCTCCACTTT
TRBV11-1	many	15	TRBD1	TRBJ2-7	CASSYGTETSYEQYF	TGTGCCAGCAGCTACGGGACAGAGACCTCCTACGAGCAGTACTTC
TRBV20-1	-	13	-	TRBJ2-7	CSAGSSQSYEQYF	TGCAGTGCTGGGTCCAGTCAGTCCTACGAGCAGTACTTC
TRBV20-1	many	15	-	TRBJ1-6	CSAREGGTYNSPLHF	TGCAGTGCTAGAGAAGGGGGAACCTATAATTCACCCCTCCACTTT
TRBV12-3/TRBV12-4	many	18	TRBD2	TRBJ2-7	CASSSGRRGLAATYEQYF	TGTGCCAGCAGTTCGGGCAGGAGGGGACTAGCGGCTACCTACGAGCAGTACTTC
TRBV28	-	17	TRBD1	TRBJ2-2	CASHGAPGTGKTGELFF	TGTGCCAGCCACGGCGCTCCCGGGACAGGAAAAACCGGGGAGCTGTTTTTT
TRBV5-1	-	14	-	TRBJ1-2	CASSLDRGADGYTF	TGCGCCAGCAGCTTGGATCGCGGGGCTGATGGCTACACCTTC
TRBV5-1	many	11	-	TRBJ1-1	CASSLDTEAFF	TGTGCCAGCAGCTTGGACACTGAAGCTTTCTTT
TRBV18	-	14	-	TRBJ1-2	CASSPAGTTSVYTF	TGTGCCAGCTCACCCGCCGGGACAACCAGCGTCTACACCTTC
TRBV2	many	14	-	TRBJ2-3	CASIGTKSTDTQYF	TGTGCCAGCATCGGAACGAAAAGCACAGATACGCAGTATTTT
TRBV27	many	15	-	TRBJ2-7	CASTQRRGFGHEQYF	TGTGCCAGCACCCAAAGGAGGGGGTTCGGGCACGAGCAGTACTTC
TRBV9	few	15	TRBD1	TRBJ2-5	CASSPWTGRRETQYF	TGTGCCAGCAGCCCTTGGACAGGGAGGCGAGAGACCCAGTACTTC
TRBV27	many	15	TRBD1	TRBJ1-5	CASSPWGQDNQPQHF	TGTGCCAGCAGTCCATGGGGACAGGACAATCAGCCCCAGCATTTT
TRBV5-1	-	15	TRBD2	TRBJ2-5	CASSLELAGVETQYF	TGCGCCAGCAGCTTGGAACTAGCGGGAGTAGAGACCCAGTACTTC
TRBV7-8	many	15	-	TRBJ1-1	CASSLSSTLNTEAFF	TGTGCCAGCAGCTTAAGTTCTACTCTGAACACTGAAGCTTTCTTT
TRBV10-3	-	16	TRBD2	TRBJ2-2	CAISQLAGGSTGELFF	TGTGCCATCAGTCAACTAGCGGGGGGAAGCACCGGGGAGCTGTTTTTT
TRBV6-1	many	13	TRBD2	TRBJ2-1	CASAGLGRDEQFF	TGTGCCAGCGCCGGACTAGGCCGGGATGAGCAGTTCTTC
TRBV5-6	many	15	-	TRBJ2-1	CASSLDGWPYNEQFF	TGTGCCAGCAGCCTGGACGGGTGGCCTTACAATGAGCAGTTCTTC
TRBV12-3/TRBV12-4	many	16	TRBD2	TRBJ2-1	CASSLVGRVTYNEQFF	TGTGCCAGCAGTTTAGTCGGGAGGGTCACCTACAATGAGCAGTTCTTC
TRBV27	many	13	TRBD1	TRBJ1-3	CASSFGQGDTIYF	TGTGCCAGCAGTTTTGGACAGGGGGACACCATATATTTT